What follows are 16 T cell receptor beta chains derived from one specimen sequenced in a study of T cell responses to AZD1222 COVID-19 vaccine. The method was immunoSEQ multiplex PCR; TCRdb's version includes in-frame clones alone and lacks a portion of them. The sample lists over 100,000 clones, 75% to 90% occurring once. Source: peripheral blood, taken on day 0 of AZD1222 vaccination. The receptors derive from an adult in good health.

This clone was observed once. This chain links TRBV11-2 with TRBJ2-5; D gene unclear. Germline V gives CDR1 SGHAT, CDR2 FQNNGV. Trimming removed 7 bases at V and 5 bases at J, with 17 bases between. This CDR3 is built from 14 residues. CDR3: CASTISLGRETQYF. In DNA, the CDR3 is TGTGCCAGCACCATCTCACTCGGCCGGGAGACCCAGTACTTC.

About this clone: Other nucleotide sequences in the sample specify the same CDR3. The rearrangement joins TRBV28 to TRBJ2-3; D is unresolved. This CDR3 region has 14 residues. Germline CDR1 is MDHEN and CDR2 is SYDVKM. The V and J ends lost 3 bases and 1 base respectively, with 8 bases between them. CDR3 amino acids: CASSFVAGTDTQYF. The CDR3 DNA sequence: TGTGCCAGCAGTTTCGTCGCCGGCACAGATACGCAGTATTTT.

The chain is built from TRBV25-1 and TRBJ2-3; no firm D call. The CDR3 contains 17 residues. CDR1 is MGHDK, CDR2 SYGVNS, per germline. V gave up 7 bases and J gave up 0 bases, with 20 bases separating them. This chain's CDR3 is CASKGPSFKDSTDTQYF. CDR3 nucleotide sequence: TGTGCCAGCAAAGGACCAAGCTTTAAGGACAGCACAGATACGCAGTATTTT.

The CDR3 DNA reads TGTGCCAGCAGCTTAGCAGGGCTAGGCGGCTACACCTTC. Amino acids: CASSLAGLGGYTF. The chain has TRBV7-9 and TRBJ1-2; D unresolved. CDR3 length: 13 amino acids. With 0 bases removed from V and 8 bases from J, the gap between germline ends came to 10 bases. Germline CDR1 and CDR2: SEHNR and FQNEAQ (reference sequence).

The chain recombines TRBV3-1 (or the pseudogene TRBV3-2) with TRBJ1-6; D may be TRBD1 (5 bases). Germline V gene lookup returns CDR1 LGHDT and CDR2 YNNKEL (reference sequence). The ends were cut back, 3 bases at V and 8 bases at J, with 17 bases in the middle. CDR3 length: 16 residues. The CDR3 region is CASSQAGGGTDSPLHF. The CDR3 DNA is TGTGCCAGCAGCCAGGCAGGCGGGGGGACGGATTCACCCCTCCACTTT.

The chain joins TRBV27 to TRBJ1-2; 10 bases are shared with TRBD1. Germline-derived CDR1 and CDR2 are MNHEY and SMNVEV (reference sequence). J lost 6 bases, V lost 3 bases, and 7 bases had no gene match. CDR3 size: 15 residues. CDR3 sequence reads: CASSFSDRGRDGYTF. CDR3 nucleotide sequence: TGTGCCAGCAGTTTCTCCGACAGGGGGCGTGATGGCTACACCTTC.

The gene calls are TRBV7-2 and TRBJ1-5, with unresolved D. The CDR3 runs to 15 residues. The V end lost 4 bases, the J end lost 6 bases, and 16 bases lay between the germline ends. The germline V gene encodes CDR1 SGHTA and CDR2 FQGNSA. The CDR3 sequence: CASSSRVGLSQPQHF. The DNA of the CDR3 is TGTGCCAGCAGCTCCCGGGTGGGTTTAAGTCAGCCCCAGCATTTT.

This chain links TRBV5-5 with TRBJ1-2; weak D call: TRBD1 (6 bases). The CDR3 consists of 17 residues. The V end lost 0 bases, the J end lost 4 bases, and 19 bases lay between the germline ends. Germline V gene sequence: CDR1 SGHKS, CDR2 YYEKEE (reference sequence). This CDR3 reads CASSLVGGQGSSYGYTF. The CDR3 nucleotides read TGTGCCAGCAGCTTGGTGGGGGGCCAGGGGAGTAGCTATGGCTACACCTTC.

The rearrangement uses TRBV28 and TRBJ1-2; TRBD1 agrees at 8 bases. CDR1 is MDHEN and CDR2 is SYDVKM in the germline V gene. CDR3 length: 14 residues. Losses at the gene ends were 6 bases for V and 4 bases for J; bases not matched to a gene: 7. The CDR3 sequence: CASRSRGRSYGYTF. In DNA, the CDR3 is TGTGCCAGCAGATCCAGGGGGCGAAGCTATGGCTACACCTTC.

CDR3 DNA: TGTGCCAGTAGTATGGGATTCCCCCCTAACTATGGCTACACCTTC. Its protein is CASSMGFPPNYGYTF. This sequence joins TRBV19 and TRBJ1-2; D is ambiguous. Trimming shortened V by 3 bases and J by 0 bases, and 11 bases separated the two germline ends. The CDR3 is made up of 15 amino acids. Germline CDR1 reads LNHDA; CDR2 reads SQIVND (reference sequence).

The rearrangement links TRBV9 to TRBJ2-1; tentatively, D is TRBD2 (6 bases). CDR1 is SGDLS and CDR2 is YYNGEE in the germline V gene. Between the trimmed V and J ends, which lost 0 bases and 8 bases, there was a span of 12 bases. This CDR3 has 14 amino acids. The chain's CDR3 is CASSVVGGADEQFF. CDR3 sequence (DNA): TGTGCCAGCAGCGTAGTGGGGGGAGCGGATGAGCAGTTCTTC.

The genes are TRBV2 and TRBJ1-1; 7 bases agree with TRBD1. The length of the CDR3 is 14 residues. CDR1 and CDR2 from the germline V gene are SNHLY and FYNNEI. With 4 bases clipped from V and 10 bases from J, the junction kept 12 bases outside the gene matches. The DNA of the CDR3 is TGTGCCAGCAGTGGTCGACAGGGTCCGAAAGTAGCTTTCTTT. Protein: CASSGRQGPKVAFF.

This chain links TRBV5-1 with TRBJ2-5; no clear D gene. V lost 7 bases and J lost 3, with 4 bases in between. The CDR3 is made up of 10 amino acids. Germline CDR1 reads SGHRS; CDR2 reads YFSETQ. CDR3 in amino acids: CASGEETQYF. As DNA, the CDR3 is TGCGCCAGCGGTGAAGAGACCCAGTACTTC. Filled out from reference TRBV5-1 and TRBJ2-5, the complete variable domain reads KAGVTQTPRYLIKTRGQQVTLSCSPISGHRSVSWYQQTPGQGLQFLFEYFSETQRNKGNFPGRFSGRQFSNSRSEMNVSTLELGDSALYLCASGEETQYFGPGTRLLVL.

The chain combines TRBV30 with TRBJ2-3; D ambiguous. The CDR3 is 19 residues long. The germline V and J ends were trimmed by 0 bases and 1 base, with 23 bases remaining between them. Germline V gives CDR1 GTSNPN, CDR2 SVGIG (reference sequence). CDR3 loop: CAWSVLFHSGGAGTDTQYF. DNA of the CDR3: TGTGCCTGGAGTGTACTCTTTCATTCGGGTGGCGCCGGCACAGATACGCAGTATTTT.

The chain carries TRBV18 and TRBJ1-5, with D possibly being TRBD1 (6 bases). The V gene lost 4 bases and the J gene lost 1 base, with 11 bases spanning the gap. The CDR3 is made up of 15 amino acids. Germline-derived CDR1 and CDR2 are KGHSH and LQKENI. The CDR3 sequence: CASSLFGQSNQPQHF. The DNA of the CDR3 is TGTGCCAGCTCACTATTTGGACAGAGCAATCAGCCCCAGCATTTT. Based on the CDR3 plus reference TRBV18 and TRBJ1-5, the full variable domain is NAGVMQNPRHLVRRRGQEARLRCSPMKGHSHVYWYRQLPEEGLKFMVYLQKENIIDESGMPKERFSAEFPKEGPSILRIQQVVRGDSAAYFCASSLFGQSNQPQHFGDGTRLSIL.

The chain employs TRBV11-2 and TRBJ2-6, with TRBD1 as a possible D gene (5 bases). The V gene lost 5 bases and the J gene lost 0 bases, with 20 bases spanning the gap. From germline, CDR1 is SGHAT and CDR2 FQNNGV. CDR3 length equals 19 residues. CDR3 residues: CASSPWGSTDLSGANVLTF. CDR3 coding DNA: TGTGCCAGCAGCCCATGGGGCAGTACTGATCTCTCTGGGGCCAACGTCCTGACTTTC.